The entry below describes one TCR beta chain. Using immunoSEQ multiplex PCR, the repertoire was profiled, and TCRdb retains in-frame clones only, with some absent. The top ten hold approximately 11% of the sample, which has 160,000 or so clones, roughly four fifths seen once. This sample stems from a study of blood T cell repertoires in COVID-19. V was cut by 7 bases and J by 0 bases, with 8 bases left in between. Germline CDR1 reads SNHLY; CDR2 reads FYNNEI. The CDR3 is 13 residues long. The sequence derives from a human donor in a cohort sampled during active COVID-19. The chain joins TRBV2 to TRBJ2-3; no reliable D call. Sequencing was done on a sample of peripheral blood. CDR3 sequence (DNA): TGTGCCAGCACCACTTCGAGCACAGATACGCAGTATTTT. Protein product: CASTTSSTDTQYF.